The entry below describes one T cell receptor beta chain. Next came a second PCR, run for about 6 to 12 cycles, which used a sample-barcoded 5' primer along with a J-beta primer mix. Each CDR3 protein is one row after TCRdb ran MiXCR on the 5' RACE reads. This table has around 750,000 distinct CDR3 sequences, about 55% appearing once. This specimen belongs to a study of blood T cells in healthy people across ages. The study isolated at least 6.5 million PBMCs from each sample. The receptor was derived from a man older than 75 in good health. Specimen: blood.

The CDR3 coding sequence is TGTGCCAGCAGCCGCGAGGGACTCCAAGAGACCCAGTACTTC. Protein sequence: CASSREGLQETQYF. This chain links TRBV6-1 with TRBJ2-5; D perhaps matches TRBD2 (6 bases). V was cut by 6 bases and J by 1 base, with 12 bases left in between. This CDR3 comprises 14 residues. The germline CDR1 and CDR2 sequences are MNHNS and SASEGT.